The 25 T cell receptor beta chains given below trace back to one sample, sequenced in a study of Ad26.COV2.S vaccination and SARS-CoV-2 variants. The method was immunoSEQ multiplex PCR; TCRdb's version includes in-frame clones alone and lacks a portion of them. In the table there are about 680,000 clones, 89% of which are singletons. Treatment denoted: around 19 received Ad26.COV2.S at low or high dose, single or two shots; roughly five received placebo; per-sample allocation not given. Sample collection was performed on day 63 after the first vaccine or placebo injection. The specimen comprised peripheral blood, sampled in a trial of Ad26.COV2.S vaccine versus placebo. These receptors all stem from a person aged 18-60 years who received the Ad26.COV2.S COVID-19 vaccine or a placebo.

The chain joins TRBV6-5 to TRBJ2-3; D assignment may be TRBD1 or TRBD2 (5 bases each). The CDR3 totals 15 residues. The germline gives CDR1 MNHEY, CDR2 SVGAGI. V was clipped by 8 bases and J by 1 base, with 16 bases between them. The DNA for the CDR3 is TGTGCCAGCGAATTGGGACCGGGGCGCACAGATACGCAGTATTTT. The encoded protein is CASELGPGRTDTQYF.

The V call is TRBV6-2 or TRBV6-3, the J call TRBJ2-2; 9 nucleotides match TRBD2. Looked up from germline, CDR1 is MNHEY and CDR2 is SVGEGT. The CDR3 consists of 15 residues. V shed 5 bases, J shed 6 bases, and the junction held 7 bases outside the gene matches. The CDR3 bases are TGTGCCAGCAGTCACCGCGGGGGGGCCTCCGGGGAGCTGTTTTTT. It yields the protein CASSHRGGASGELFF.

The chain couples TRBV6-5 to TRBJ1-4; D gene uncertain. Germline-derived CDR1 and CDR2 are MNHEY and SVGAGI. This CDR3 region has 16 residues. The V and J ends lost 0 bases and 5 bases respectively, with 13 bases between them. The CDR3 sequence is CASSYSYSVPNEKLFF. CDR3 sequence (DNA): TGTGCCAGCAGTTACTCCTATTCGGTTCCAAATGAAAAACTGTTTTTT.

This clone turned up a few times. In DNA form, the CDR3 reads TGTGCCAGCAGCTATGACACCGGGGAGCTGTTTTTT. Its translation: CASSYDTGELFF. The rearrangement links TRBV5-4 to TRBJ2-2, with no clear D. The V end was cut by 3 bases, the J end by 3 bases, with 3 bases between. Germline CDR1 SGHNT, CDR2 YYREEE (reference sequence). The CDR3 length is 12 residues. Based on the CDR3 plus reference TRBV5-4 and TRBJ2-2, the full variable domain is ETGVTQSPTHLIKTRGQQVTLRCSSQSGHNTVSWYQQALGQGPQFIFQYYREEENGRGNFPPRFSGLQFPNYSSELNVNALELDDSALYLCASSYDTGELFFGEGSRLTVL.

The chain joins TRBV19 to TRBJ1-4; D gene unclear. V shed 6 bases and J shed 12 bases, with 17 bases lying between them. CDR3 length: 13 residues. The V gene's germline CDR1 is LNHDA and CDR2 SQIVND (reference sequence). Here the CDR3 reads CASRRVVDGELFF. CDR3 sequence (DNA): TGTGCCAGTAGACGGGTCGTAGACGGGGAACTGTTTTTT.

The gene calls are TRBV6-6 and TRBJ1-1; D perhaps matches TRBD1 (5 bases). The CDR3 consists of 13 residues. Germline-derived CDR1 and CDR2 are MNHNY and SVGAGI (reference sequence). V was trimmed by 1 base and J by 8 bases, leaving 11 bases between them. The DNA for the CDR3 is TGTGCCAGCAGTTACTGGGCAGGGTCGGAAGCTTTCTTT. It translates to CASSYWAGSEAFF.

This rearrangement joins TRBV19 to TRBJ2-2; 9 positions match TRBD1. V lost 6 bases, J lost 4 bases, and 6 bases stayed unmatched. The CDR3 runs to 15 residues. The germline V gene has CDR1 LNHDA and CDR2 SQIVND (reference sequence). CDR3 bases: TGTGCCAGTAGCCCGGGACAGGGATTCACCGGGGAGCTGTTTTTT. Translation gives CASSPGQGFTGELFF.

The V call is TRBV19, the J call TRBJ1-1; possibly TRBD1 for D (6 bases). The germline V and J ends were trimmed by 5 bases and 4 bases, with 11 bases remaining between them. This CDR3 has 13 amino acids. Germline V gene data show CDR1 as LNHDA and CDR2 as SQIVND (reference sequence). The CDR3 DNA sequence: TGTGCCAGTAGTTTGGGGGCTCCCACTGAAGCTTTCTTT. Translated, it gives CASSLGAPTEAFF.

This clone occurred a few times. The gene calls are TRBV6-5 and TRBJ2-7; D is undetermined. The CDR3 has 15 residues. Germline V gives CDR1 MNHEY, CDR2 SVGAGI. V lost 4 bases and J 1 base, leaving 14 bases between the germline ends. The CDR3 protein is CASSSPRSASYEQYF. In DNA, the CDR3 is TGTGCCAGCAGTTCGCCCCGATCAGCTTCCTACGAGCAGTACTTC.

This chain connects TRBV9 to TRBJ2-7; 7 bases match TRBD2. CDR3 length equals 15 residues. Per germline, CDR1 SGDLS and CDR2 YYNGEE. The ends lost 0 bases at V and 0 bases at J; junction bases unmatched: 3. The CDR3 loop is CASSVGDYSSYEQYF. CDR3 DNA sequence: TGTGCCAGCAGCGTAGGGGACTACTCCTCCTACGAGCAGTACTTC. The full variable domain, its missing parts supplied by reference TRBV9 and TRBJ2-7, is DSGVTQTPKHLITATGQRVTLRCSPRSGDLSVYWYQQSLDQGLQFLIQYYNGEERAKGNILERFSAQQFPDLHSELNLSSLELGDSALYFCASSVGDYSSYEQYFGPGTRLTVT.

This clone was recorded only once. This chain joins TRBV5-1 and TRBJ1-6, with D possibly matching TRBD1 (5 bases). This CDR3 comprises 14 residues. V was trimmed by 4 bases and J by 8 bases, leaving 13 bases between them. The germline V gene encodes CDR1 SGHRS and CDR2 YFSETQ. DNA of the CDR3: TGCGCCAGCAGCCCGGGACCGTTGGATTCACCCCTCCACTTT. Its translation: CASSPGPLDSPLHF. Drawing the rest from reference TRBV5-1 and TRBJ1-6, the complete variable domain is KAGVTQTPRYLIKTRGQQVTLSCSPISGHRSVSWYQQTPGQGLQFLFEYFSETQRNKGNFPGRFSGRQFSNSRSEMNVSTLELGDSALYLCASSPGPLDSPLHFGNGTRLTVT.

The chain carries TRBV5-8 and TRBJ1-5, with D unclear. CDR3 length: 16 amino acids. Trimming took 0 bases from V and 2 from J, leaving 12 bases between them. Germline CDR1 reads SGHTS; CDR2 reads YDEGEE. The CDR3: CASSLVLGLGNQPQHF. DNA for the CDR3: TGTGCCAGCAGCTTGGTCCTGGGCTTGGGCAATCAGCCCCAGCATTTT. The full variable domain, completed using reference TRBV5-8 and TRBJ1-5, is EAGVTQSPTHLIKTRGQQATLRCSPISGHTSVYWYQQALGLGLQFLLWYDEGEERNRGNFPPRFSGRQFPNYSSELNVNALELEDSALYLCASSLVLGLGNQPQHFGDGTRLSIL.

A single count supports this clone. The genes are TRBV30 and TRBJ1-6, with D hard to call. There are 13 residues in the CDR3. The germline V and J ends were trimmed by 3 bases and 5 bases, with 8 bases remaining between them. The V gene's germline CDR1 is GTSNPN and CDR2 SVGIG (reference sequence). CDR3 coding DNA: TGTGCCTGGAGCACACAGAATAATTCACCCCTCCACTTT. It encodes CAWSTQNNSPLHF.

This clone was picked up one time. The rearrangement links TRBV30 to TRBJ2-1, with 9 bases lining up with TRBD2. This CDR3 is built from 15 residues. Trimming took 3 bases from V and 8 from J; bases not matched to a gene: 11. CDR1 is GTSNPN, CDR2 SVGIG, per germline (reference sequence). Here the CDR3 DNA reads TGTGCCTGGAGAAATAGGGCGGGGGGGCCGTATGAGCAGTTCTTC. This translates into CAWRNRAGGPYEQFF.

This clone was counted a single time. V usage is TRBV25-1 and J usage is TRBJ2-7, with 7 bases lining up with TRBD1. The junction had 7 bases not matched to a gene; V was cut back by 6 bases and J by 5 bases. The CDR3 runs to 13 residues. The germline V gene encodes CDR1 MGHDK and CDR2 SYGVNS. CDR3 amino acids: CASSPTGRNEQYF. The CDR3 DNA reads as TGTGCCAGCAGCCCGACAGGGCGCAACGAGCAGTACTTC.

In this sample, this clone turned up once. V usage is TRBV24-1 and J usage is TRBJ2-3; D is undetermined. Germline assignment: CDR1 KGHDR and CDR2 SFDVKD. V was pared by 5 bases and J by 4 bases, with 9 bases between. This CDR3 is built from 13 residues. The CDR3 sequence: CATSVTGPDTQYF. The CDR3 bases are TGTGCCACCAGTGTGACGGGCCCAGATACGCAGTATTTT.

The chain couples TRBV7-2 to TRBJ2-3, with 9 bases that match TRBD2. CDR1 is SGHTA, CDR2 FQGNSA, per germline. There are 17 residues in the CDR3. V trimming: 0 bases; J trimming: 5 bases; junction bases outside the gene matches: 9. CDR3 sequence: CASSLAWGGGARDTQYF. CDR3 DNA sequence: TGTGCCAGCAGCTTAGCTTGGGGCGGGGGGGCCCGAGATACGCAGTATTTT. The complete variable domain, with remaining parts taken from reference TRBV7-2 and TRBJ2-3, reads GAGVSQSPSNKVTEKGKDVELRCDPISGHTALYWYRQSLGQGLEFLIYFQGNSAPDKSGLPSDRFSAERTGGSVSTLTIQRTQQEDSAVYLCASSLAWGGGARDTQYFGPGTRLTVL.

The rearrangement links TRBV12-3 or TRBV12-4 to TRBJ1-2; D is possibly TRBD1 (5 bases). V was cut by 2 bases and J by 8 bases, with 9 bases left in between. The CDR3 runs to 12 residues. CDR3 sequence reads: CASSLQGWGYTF. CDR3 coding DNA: TGTGCCAGCAGTTTACAGGGTTGGGGCTACACCTTC.

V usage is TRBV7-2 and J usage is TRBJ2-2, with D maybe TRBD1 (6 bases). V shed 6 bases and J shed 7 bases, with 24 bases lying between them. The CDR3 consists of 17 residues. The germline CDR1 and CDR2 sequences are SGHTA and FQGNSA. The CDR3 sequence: CASRSPVSQGSHGELFF. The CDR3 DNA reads TGTGCCAGCAGGAGCCCCGTTTCGCAGGGGAGCCACGGGGAGCTGTTTTTT. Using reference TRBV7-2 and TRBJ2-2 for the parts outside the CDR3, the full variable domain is GAGVSQSPSNKVTEKGKDVELRCDPISGHTALYWYRQSLGQGLEFLIYFQGNSAPDKSGLPSDRFSAERTGGSVSTLTIQRTQQEDSAVYLCASRSPVSQGSHGELFFGEGSRLTVL.

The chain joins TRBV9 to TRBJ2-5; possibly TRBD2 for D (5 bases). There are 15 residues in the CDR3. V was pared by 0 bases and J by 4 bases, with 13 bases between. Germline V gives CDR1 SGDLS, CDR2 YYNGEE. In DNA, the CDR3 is TGTGCCAGCAGCGTAGCGGGGATGAGAGTAGAGACCCAGTACTTC. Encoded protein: CASSVAGMRVETQYF.

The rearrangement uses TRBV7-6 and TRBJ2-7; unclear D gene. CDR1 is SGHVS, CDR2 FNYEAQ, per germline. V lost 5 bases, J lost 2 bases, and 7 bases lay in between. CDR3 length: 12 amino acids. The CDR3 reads CASSPGTYEQYF. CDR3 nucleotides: TGTGCCAGCAGCCCCGGAACCTACGAGCAGTACTTC.

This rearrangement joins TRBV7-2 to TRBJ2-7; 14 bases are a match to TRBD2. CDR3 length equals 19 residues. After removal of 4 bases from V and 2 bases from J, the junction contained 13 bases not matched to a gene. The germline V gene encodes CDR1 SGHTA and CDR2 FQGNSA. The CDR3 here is CASSSYRLAGGSLPYEQYF. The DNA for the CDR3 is TGTGCCAGCAGCTCCTATCGACTAGCGGGAGGGTCCTTACCCTACGAGCAGTACTTC.

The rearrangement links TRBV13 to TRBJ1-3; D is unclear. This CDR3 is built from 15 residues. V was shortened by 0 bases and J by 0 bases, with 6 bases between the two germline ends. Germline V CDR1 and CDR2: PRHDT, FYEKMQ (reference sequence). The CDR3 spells CASSLGRVSGNTIYF. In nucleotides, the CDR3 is TGTGCCAGCAGCTTAGGGCGGGTCTCTGGAAACACCATATATTTT.

The CDR3 sequence is CASSLDTFSGNTIYF. The CDR3, as DNA: TGTGCCAGCAGCCTGGACACCTTCTCTGGAAACACCATATATTTT. The chain couples TRBV9 to TRBJ1-3; tentative D call: TRBD1 (5 bases). CDR1 and CDR2 (germline): SGDLS, YYNGEE. This CDR3 has 15 amino acids. Trimming cost V 4 bases and J 0 bases, with 11 bases left between them.

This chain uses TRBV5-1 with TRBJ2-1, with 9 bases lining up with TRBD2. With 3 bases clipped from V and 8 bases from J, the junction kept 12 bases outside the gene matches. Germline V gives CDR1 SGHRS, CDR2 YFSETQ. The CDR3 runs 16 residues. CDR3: CASSSIAGGPLDEQFF. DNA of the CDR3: TGCGCCAGCAGCTCTATCGCGGGAGGGCCGTTGGATGAGCAGTTCTTC.